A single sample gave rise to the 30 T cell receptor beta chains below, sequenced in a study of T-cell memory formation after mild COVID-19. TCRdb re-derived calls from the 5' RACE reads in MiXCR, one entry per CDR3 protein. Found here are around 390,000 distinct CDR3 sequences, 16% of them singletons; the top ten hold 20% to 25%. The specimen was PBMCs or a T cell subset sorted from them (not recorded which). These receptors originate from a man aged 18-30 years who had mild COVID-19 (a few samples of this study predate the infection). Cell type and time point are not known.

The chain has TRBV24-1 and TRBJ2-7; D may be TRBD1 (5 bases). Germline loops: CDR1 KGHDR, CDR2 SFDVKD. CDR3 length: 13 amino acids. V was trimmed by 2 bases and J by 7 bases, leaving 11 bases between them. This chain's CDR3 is CATSDWQGREQYF. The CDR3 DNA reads TGTGCCACCAGTGATTGGCAGGGTAGAGAGCAGTACTTC.

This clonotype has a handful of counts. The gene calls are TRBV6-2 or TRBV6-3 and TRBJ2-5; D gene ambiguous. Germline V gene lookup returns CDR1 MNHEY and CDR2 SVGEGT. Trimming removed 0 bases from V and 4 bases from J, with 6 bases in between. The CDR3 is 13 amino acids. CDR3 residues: CASSYSNPETQYF. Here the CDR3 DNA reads TGTGCCAGCAGTTACTCGAATCCAGAGACCCAGTACTTC.

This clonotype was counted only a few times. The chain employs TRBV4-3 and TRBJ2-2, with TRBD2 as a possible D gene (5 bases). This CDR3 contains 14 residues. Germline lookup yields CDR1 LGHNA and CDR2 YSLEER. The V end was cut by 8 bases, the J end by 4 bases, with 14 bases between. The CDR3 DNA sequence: TGCGCCAGCGGCACCGGGGAAGGCACCGGGGAGCTGTTTTTT. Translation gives CASGTGEGTGELFF.

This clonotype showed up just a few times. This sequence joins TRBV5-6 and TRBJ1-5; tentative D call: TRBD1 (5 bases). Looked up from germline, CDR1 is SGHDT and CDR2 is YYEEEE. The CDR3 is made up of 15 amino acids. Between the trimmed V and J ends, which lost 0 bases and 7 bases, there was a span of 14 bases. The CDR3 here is CASSLAPGVDQPQHF. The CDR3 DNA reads TGTGCCAGCAGCTTGGCCCCGGGGGTGGACCAGCCCCAGCATTTT.

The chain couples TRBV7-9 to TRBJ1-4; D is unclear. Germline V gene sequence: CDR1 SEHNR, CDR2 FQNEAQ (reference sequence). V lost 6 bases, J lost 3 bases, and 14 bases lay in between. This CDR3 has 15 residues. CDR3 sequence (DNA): TGTGCCAGCAGGCCCTCCGAGTACGCTAATGAAAAACTGTTTTTT. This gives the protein CASRPSEYANEKLFF.

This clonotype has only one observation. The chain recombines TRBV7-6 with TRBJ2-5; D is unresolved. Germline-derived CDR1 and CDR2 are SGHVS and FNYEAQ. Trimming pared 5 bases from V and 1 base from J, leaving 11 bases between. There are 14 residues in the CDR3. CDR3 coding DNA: TGTGCCAGCAGCCCAAACTCATTCCAAGAGACCCAGTACTTC. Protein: CASSPNSFQETQYF.

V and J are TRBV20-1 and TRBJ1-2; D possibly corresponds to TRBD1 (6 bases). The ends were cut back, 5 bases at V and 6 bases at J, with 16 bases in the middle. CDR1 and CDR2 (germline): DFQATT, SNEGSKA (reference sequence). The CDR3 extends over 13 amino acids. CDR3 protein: CSAGRGNRDGYTF. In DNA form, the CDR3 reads TGCAGTGCTGGCCGAGGGAACAGGGATGGCTACACCTTC.

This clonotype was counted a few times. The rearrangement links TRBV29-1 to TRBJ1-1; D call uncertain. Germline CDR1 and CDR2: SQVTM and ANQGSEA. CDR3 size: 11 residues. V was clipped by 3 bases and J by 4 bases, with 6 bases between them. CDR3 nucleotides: TGCAGCGTTGACTCCCCCACTGAAGCTTTCTTT. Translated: CSVDSPTEAFF.

The CDR3 reads CASSSRQGIWGTDTQYF. CDR3 bases: TGTGCCAGCAGCTCACGACAGGGAATTTGGGGCACAGATACGCAGTATTTT. The chain employs TRBV4-2 and TRBJ2-3; 7 nucleotides line up with TRBD1. The CDR3 runs 17 residues. Per the germline V gene, CDR1 is LGHNA and CDR2 is YNFKEQ. With V trimmed by 5 bases and J by 1 base, 12 bases remained unmatched.

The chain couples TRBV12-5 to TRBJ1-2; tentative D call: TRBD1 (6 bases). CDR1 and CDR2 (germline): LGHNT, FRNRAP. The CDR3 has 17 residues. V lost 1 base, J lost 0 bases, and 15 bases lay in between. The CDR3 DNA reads TGTGCTAGTGGTTTGGAACCTAACAGGGCTTCTAACTATGGCTACACCTTC. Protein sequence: CASGLEPNRASNYGYTF.

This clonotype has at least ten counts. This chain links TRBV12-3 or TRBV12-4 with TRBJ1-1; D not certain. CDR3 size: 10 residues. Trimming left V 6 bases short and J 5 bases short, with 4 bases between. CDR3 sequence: CASSRTEAFF. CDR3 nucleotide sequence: TGTGCCAGCAGCCGTACTGAAGCTTTCTTT.

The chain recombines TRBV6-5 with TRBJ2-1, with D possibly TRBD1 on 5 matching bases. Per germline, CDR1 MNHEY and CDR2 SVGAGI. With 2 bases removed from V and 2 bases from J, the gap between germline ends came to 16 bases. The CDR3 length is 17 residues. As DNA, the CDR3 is TGTGCCAGCAGTTACGGGGCGGCCTACGTCCCCTACAATGAGCAGTTCTTC. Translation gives CASSYGAAYVPYNEQFF.

CDR3 sequence (DNA): TGTGCCAGCAGACCATTCGGCGACAGGGGGAAGGTCGGGGAGCTGTTTTTT. Translation gives CASRPFGDRGKVGELFF. The chain couples TRBV7-6 to TRBJ2-2; 9 bases fit TRBD1. The CDR3 contains 17 residues. J gave up 7 bases and V 6 bases, and 15 bases lay outside the gene matches. Germline-derived CDR1 and CDR2 are SGHVS and FNYEAQ.

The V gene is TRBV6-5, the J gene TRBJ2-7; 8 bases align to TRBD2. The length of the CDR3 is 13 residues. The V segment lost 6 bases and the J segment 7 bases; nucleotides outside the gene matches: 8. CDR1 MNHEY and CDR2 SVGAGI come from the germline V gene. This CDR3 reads CASSHGGAGEQYV. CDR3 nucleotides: TGTGCCAGCAGCCACGGGGGGGCCGGGGAGCAGTACGTC.

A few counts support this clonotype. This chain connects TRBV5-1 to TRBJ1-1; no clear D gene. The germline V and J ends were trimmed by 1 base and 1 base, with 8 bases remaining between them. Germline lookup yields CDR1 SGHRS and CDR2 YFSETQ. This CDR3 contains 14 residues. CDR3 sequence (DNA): TGCGCCAGCAGCTTGACGGTCGGGAACACTGAAGCTTTCTTT. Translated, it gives CASSLTVGNTEAFF.

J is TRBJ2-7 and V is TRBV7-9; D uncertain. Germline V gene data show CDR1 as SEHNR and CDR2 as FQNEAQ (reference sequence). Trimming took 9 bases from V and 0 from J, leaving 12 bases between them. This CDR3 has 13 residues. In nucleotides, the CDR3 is TGTGCCAGTGGTCCCCGGATCTCCTACGAGCAGTACTTC. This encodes CASGPRISYEQYF.

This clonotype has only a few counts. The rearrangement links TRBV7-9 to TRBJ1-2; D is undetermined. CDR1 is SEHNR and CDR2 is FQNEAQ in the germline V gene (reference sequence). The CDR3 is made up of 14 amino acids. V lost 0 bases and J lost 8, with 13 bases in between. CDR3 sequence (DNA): TGTGCCAGCAGCTTAGCCGGGGAGCCAAGGGGCTACACCTTC. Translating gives CASSLAGEPRGYTF. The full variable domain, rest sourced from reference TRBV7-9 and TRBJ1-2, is DTGVSQNPRHKITKRGQNVTFRCDPISEHNRLYWYRQTLGQGPEFLTYFQNEAQLEKSRLLSDRFSAERPKGSFSTLEIQRTEQGDSAMYLCASSLAGEPRGYTFGSGTRLTVV.

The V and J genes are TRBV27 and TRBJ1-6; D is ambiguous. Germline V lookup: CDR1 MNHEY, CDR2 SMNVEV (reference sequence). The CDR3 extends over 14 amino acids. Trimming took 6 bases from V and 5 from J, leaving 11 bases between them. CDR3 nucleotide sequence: TGTGCCAGCAGGCGGGATGCAAATAATTCACCCCTCCACTTT. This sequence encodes CASRRDANNSPLHF.

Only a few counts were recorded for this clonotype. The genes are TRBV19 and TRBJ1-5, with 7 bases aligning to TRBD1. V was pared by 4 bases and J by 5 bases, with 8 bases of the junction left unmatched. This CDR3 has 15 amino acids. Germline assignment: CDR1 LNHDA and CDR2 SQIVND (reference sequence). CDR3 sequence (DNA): TGTGCCAGTAGTAAGCTAGCCAGGGGGGATCAGCCCCAGCATTTT. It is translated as CASSKLARGDQPQHF. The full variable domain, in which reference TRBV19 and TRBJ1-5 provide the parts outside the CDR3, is DGGITQSPKYLFRKEGQNVTLSCEQNLNHDAMYWYRQDPGQGLRLIYYSQIVNDFQKGDIAEGYSVSREKKESFPLTVTSAQKNPTAFYLCASSKLARGDQPQHFGDGTRLSIL.

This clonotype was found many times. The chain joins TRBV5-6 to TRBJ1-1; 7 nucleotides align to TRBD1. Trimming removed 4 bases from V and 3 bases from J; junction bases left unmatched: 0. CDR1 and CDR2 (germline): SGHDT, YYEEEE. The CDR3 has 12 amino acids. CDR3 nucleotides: TGTGCCAGCAGCCAGGGGGACACTGAAGCTTTCTTT. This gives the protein CASSQGDTEAFF.

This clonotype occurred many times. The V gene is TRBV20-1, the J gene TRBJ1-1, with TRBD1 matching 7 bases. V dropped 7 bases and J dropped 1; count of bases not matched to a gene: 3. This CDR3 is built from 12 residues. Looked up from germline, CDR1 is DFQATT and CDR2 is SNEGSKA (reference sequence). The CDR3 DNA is TGCAGTGTTCGGACAGGGAACACTGAAGCTTTCTTT. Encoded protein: CSVRTGNTEAFF.

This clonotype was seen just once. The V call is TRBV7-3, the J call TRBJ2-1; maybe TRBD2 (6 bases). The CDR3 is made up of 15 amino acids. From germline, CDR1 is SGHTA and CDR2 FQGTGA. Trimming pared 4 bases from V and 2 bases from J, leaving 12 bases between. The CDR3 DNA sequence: TGTGCCAGCAGCTCCCTCGGGGGACCCTACAATGAGCAGTTCTTC. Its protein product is CASSSLGGPYNEQFF.

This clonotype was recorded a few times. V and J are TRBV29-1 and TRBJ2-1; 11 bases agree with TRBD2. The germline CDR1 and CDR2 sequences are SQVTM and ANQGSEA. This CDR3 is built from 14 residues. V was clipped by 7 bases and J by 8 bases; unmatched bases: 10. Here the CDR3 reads CSASGTSGTYEQFF. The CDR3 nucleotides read TGCAGCGCCTCAGGGACTAGCGGAACGTATGAGCAGTTCTTC.

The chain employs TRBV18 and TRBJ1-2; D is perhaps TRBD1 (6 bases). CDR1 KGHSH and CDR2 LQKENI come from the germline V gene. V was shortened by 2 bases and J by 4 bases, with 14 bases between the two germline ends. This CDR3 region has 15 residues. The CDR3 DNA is TGTGCCAGCTCACCAACGGGGGGCGAGCTCTATGGCTACACCTTC. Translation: CASSPTGGELYGYTF.

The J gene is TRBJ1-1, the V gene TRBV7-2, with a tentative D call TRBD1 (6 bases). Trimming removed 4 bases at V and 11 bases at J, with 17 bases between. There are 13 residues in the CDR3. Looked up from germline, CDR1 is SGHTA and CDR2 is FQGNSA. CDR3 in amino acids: CASSSSYAGVAFF. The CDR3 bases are TGTGCCAGCAGCTCCAGTTACGCAGGGGTGGCTTTCTTT.

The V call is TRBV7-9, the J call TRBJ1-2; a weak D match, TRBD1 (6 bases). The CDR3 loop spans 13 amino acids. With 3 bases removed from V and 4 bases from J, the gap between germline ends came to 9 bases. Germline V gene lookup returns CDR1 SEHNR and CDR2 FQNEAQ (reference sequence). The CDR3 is CASSFGGAYGYTF. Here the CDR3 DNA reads TGTGCCAGCAGCTTTGGGGGGGCCTATGGCTACACCTTC.

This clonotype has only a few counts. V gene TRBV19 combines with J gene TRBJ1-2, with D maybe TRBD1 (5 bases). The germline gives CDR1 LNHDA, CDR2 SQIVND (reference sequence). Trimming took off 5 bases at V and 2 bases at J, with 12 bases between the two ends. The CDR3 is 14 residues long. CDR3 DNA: TGTGCCAGTAGTCTCCAACGGGGGAACTATGGCTACACCTTC. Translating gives CASSLQRGNYGYTF.

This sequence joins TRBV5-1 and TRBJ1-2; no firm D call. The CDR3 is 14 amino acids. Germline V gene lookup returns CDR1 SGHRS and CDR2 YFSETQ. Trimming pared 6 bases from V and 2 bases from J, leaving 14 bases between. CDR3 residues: CASTPTGNNYGYTF. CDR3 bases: TGCGCCAGCACCCCCACGGGGAACAACTATGGCTACACCTTC.

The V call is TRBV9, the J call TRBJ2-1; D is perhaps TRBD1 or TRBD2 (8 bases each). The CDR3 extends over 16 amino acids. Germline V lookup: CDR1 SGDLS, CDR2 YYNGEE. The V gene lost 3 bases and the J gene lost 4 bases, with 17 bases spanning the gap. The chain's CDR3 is CASSAGGTGHYNEQFF. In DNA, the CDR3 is TGTGCCAGCAGCGCGGGGGGGACAGGCCATTACAATGAGCAGTTCTTC.

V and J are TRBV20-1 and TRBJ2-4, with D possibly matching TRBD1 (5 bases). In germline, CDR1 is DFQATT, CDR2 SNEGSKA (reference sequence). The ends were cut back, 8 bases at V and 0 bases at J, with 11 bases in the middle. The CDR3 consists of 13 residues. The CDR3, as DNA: TGCAGTCCCAGGGATCTAGCCAAAAACATTCAGTACTTC. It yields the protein CSPRDLAKNIQYF.